The 20 T cell receptor beta chains in this list originate from one sample, sequenced in a study of blood T cell repertoires in COVID-19 (TCRdb year 2020). The library was obtained by the immunoSEQ multiplex PCR assay. TCRdb holds this immuneACCESS table with in-frame rearrangements only. Some clones are missing; in checked studies, unresolved V genes explain under half, and the rest has no known cause. The sample records approximately 130,000 clones, more than 70% of which are singletons. The ten largest account for about 3.9% of the sample. Sequencing was performed on peripheral blood. The source is a man in his 60s with acute or convalescent COVID-19.

This clone has a single count. The V and J genes are TRBV7-2 and TRBJ2-5; TRBD2 matches at 12 bases. V shed 5 bases, J shed 4 bases, and the junction held 11 bases outside the gene matches. Germline loops: CDR1 SGHTA, CDR2 FQGNSA. The CDR3 has 17 amino acids. CDR3 DNA sequence: TGTGCCAGCAGCCCCTCTGCACCGGGACTAGCGGGAGAGACCCAGTACTTC. Protein sequence: CASSPSAPGLAGETQYF.

The gene calls are TRBV3-1 (or the pseudogene TRBV3-2) and TRBJ1-6; 11 nucleotides agree with TRBD1. V shed 4 bases and J 9 bases; nucleotides not matched to a gene: 5. Germline values: CDR1 LGHDT, CDR2 YNNKEL (reference sequence). The CDR3 runs 15 residues. The DNA of the CDR3 is TGTGCCAGCAGCCCCGGACAGGGGGCGAGTTCACCCCTCCACTTT. This translates into CASSPGQGASSPLHF.

The genes are TRBV7-3 and TRBJ2-1; 11 bases line up with TRBD1. J lost 9 bases, V lost 2 bases, and 0 bases had no gene match. This CDR3 comprises 13 residues. Germline assignment: CDR1 SGHTA and CDR2 FQGTGA. Written as DNA, the CDR3 is TGTGCCAGCAGCTTAGGGACAGGGGGTGAGCAGTTCTTC. This gives the protein CASSLGTGGEQFF.

This clone was counted a few times. The chain couples TRBV6-2 or TRBV6-3 to TRBJ2-7, with 7 nucleotides matching TRBD1. V lost 5 bases to trimming and J lost 0 bases; unmatched junction nucleotides: 10. This CDR3 has 16 amino acids. Germline V CDR1 and CDR2: MNHEY, SVGEGT. CDR3 sequence reads: CASSPLRTGSSYEQYF. In nucleotides, the CDR3 is TGTGCCAGCAGTCCGCTAAGGACAGGTTCCTCCTACGAGCAGTACTTC.

The chain has TRBV5-1 and TRBJ2-7, with 13 bases identical to TRBD2. The germline gives CDR1 SGHRS, CDR2 YFSETQ. Trimming cost V 5 bases and J 0 bases; bases outside gene matches: 8. This CDR3 comprises 17 residues. CDR3 sequence: CASSRTSGSFPSYEQYF. The CDR3 DNA sequence: TGCGCCAGCAGTAGGACTAGCGGGAGCTTCCCCTCCTACGAGCAGTACTTC.

This sequence joins TRBV19 and TRBJ2-3; 11 nucleotides align to TRBD2. V gave up 4 bases and J gave up 2 bases; unmatched junction bases: 5. The CDR3 spans 16 residues. CDR1 and CDR2 (germline): LNHDA, SQIVND (reference sequence). The CDR3 DNA reads as TGTGCCAGTAGTACCGTAGCGGGAGGGTTCACAGATACGCAGTATTTT. Amino acids: CASSTVAGGFTDTQYF.

The chain has TRBV27 and TRBJ2-5; 7 bases agree with TRBD2. The germline V gene has CDR1 MNHEY and CDR2 SMNVEV (reference sequence). V was pared by 5 bases and J by 5 bases, with 8 bases of the junction left unmatched. The length of the CDR3 is 14 residues. The CDR3 DNA reads as TGTGCCAGCAGTAGAAAGCGGGACGCGGAGACCCAGTACTTC. Amino acid sequence: CASSRKRDAETQYF.

The V gene is TRBV7-8, the J gene TRBJ2-7, with D possibly matching TRBD1 (5 bases). Between the trimmed V and J ends, which lost 5 bases and 2 bases, there was a span of 19 bases. Germline values: CDR1 SGHVS, CDR2 FQNEAQ. This CDR3 has 16 amino acids. The CDR3 sequence is CASSLVGQRTAYEQYF. The CDR3 DNA is TGTGCCAGCAGCCTCGTGGGGCAGAGGACCGCCTACGAGCAGTACTTC.

The chain has TRBV14 and TRBJ2-1, with D maybe TRBD2 (5 bases). Germline V CDR1 and CDR2: SGHDN, FVKESK. V was shortened by 0 bases and J by 8 bases, with 17 bases between the two germline ends. The CDR3 length is 16 residues. The CDR3 region is CASSQDLSGHLDEQFF. In DNA form, the CDR3 reads TGTGCCAGCAGCCAAGATCTAAGCGGCCACCTGGATGAGCAGTTCTTC.

This chain links TRBV5-1 with TRBJ1-4, with unresolved D. Trimming removed 2 bases from V and 4 bases from J, with 12 bases in between. Germline CDR1 and CDR2: SGHRS and YFSETQ. This CDR3 has 15 amino acids. The CDR3 DNA reads TGCGCCAGCAGCTTCGGACTAGATCTTAATGAAAAACTGTTTTTT. Its protein product is CASSFGLDLNEKLFF.

The CDR3 protein is CASRQIRGPYEQYF. In DNA, the CDR3 is TGTGCCAGCAGACAAATAAGGGGTCCGTACGAGCAGTACTTC. The chain recombines TRBV7-8 with TRBJ2-7, with D possibly being TRBD1 (5 bases). Germline lookup yields CDR1 SGHVS and CDR2 FQNEAQ. This CDR3 spans 14 amino acids. Trimming stripped 6 bases from V and 4 bases from J, with 16 bases between.

The V call is TRBV10-3, the J call TRBJ1-5; the D gene is possibly TRBD1 (6 bases). The CDR3 consists of 16 residues. Trimming pared 3 bases from V and 3 bases from J, leaving 15 bases between. Germline values: CDR1 ENHRY, CDR2 SYGVKD. The chain's CDR3 is CAISDPGRGNNQPQHF. The CDR3 DNA sequence: TGTGCCATCAGTGACCCGGGCAGGGGCAACAATCAGCCCCAGCATTTT.

The chain has TRBV5-8 and TRBJ1-5, with a tentative D call TRBD1 (5 bases). The CDR3 spans 13 residues. The V and J ends lost 4 bases and 5 bases respectively, with 10 bases between them. Germline loops: CDR1 SGHTS, CDR2 YDEGEE. CDR3 loop: CASSPDRYQPQHF. DNA for the CDR3: TGTGCCAGCAGCCCCGACAGATATCAGCCCCAGCATTTT.

This rearrangement joins TRBV21-1 to TRBJ2-7; the table's D call, TRBD2, was not checked against the DNA. TRBV21-1 is deemed a pseudogene. The CDR3 contains 20 residues. The DNA for the CDR3 is TGTGCCAGCAGCAAGTGGGGGGGGACTAGCGCATCCCAGAGGTCCTACGAGCAGTACTTC. Translating it yields CASSKWGGTSASQRSYEQYF.

V and J are TRBV19 and TRBJ2-5, with TRBD1 identical over 8 bases. This CDR3 region has 15 residues. Germline loops: CDR1 LNHDA, CDR2 SQIVND (reference sequence). V lost 3 bases and J lost 5; bases outside the gene matches: 8. CDR3 nucleotides: TGTGCCAGTAGTATGGGTTTGACAGGGGACGAGACCCAGTACTTC. Its translation: CASSMGLTGDETQYF.

This chain connects TRBV5-8 to TRBJ2-1; D is possibly TRBD2 (6 bases). This CDR3 spans 12 amino acids. V lost 4 bases and J 11 bases, leaving 13 bases between the germline ends. CDR1 is SGHTS, CDR2 YDEGEE, per germline. CDR3 amino acids: CASSPRLDKQFF. The CDR3 DNA follows: TGTGCCAGCAGCCCACGACTAGATAAGCAGTTCTTC. The entire variable domain, with the rest obtained from reference TRBV5-8 and TRBJ2-1, is as follows: EAGVTQSPTHLIKTRGQQATLRCSPISGHTSVYWYQQALGLGLQFLLWYDEGEERNRGNFPPRFSGRQFPNYSSELNVNALELEDSALYLCASSPRLDKQFFGPGTRLTVL.

The V and J genes are TRBV9 and TRBJ2-7; D unclear. The CDR3 is made up of 15 amino acids. In germline, CDR1 is SGDLS, CDR2 YYNGEE. V was pared by 0 bases and J by 0 bases, with 10 bases between. The CDR3 protein is CASSVGTTSSYEQYF. CDR3 in DNA: TGTGCCAGCAGCGTAGGAACTACCAGCTCCTACGAGCAGTACTTC.

The CDR3 DNA is TGCGCCAGCAGCGTCGGGACAAGCTATGGCTACACCTTC. Protein product: CASSVGTSYGYTF. This sequence joins TRBV5-1 and TRBJ1-2; D is possibly TRBD1 (6 bases). The CDR3 length is 13 residues. The V end lost 4 bases, the J end lost 4 bases, and 11 bases lay between the germline ends. The germline V gene encodes CDR1 SGHRS and CDR2 YFSETQ.

The chain links TRBV6-2 or TRBV6-3 to TRBJ2-1; D not resolved. CDR1 is MNHEY, CDR2 SVGEGT, per germline. V was trimmed by 5 bases and J by 5 bases, leaving 4 bases between them. The CDR3 is 11 amino acids. The chain's CDR3 is CASSHNNEQFF. CDR3 bases: TGTGCCAGCAGTCACAACAATGAGCAGTTCTTC.

This clone was observed a single time. A junction boundary mismatches the germline segment, possibly from a read error. The CDR3 loop is CASSSLTGQLDF. CDR3 DNA sequence: TGTGCCAGCAGCTCCCTGACAGGGCAATTGGACTTC. J is TRBJ2-7 and V is TRBV7-9, with 7 nucleotides matching TRBD1. The CDR3 runs 12 residues. Looked up from germline, CDR1 is SEHNR and CDR2 is FQNEAQ (reference sequence).